Only a few counts were recorded for the clone carrying this T cell receptor beta chain. The V gene's germline CDR1 is KGHDR and CDR2 SFDVKD. With V trimmed by 2 bases and J by 2 bases, 4 bases remained unmatched. CDR3 length: 16 amino acids. These data originate in a study of blood T cells in healthy people across ages. For the second PCR, which ran for about 6 to 11 cycles, a sample-barcoded 5' primer and a J-beta primer mix were used. A template-switch adaptor with 12 random nucleotides tagged each cDNA molecule. TCRdb called the 5' RACE reads again in MiXCR, with one record for every CDR3 protein. The sample includes fewer than 900,000 distinct CDR3 sequences, roughly 49% of them seen just once.

The chain uses TRBV24-1 and TRBJ2-5; the match to TRBD2 covers 10 bases. The sequence was collected from a woman in her sixties or seventies in good health. The sample taken for sequencing was blood. The CDR3 spells CATSDSVAGGQETQYF. The CDR3 DNA reads as TGTGCCACCAGTGATTCCGTAGCGGGAGGACAAGAGACCCAGTACTTC.